This T cell receptor (beta chain) was sequenced for a study of CD8 T cells in ankylosing spondylitis. TCRdb ran MiXCR on the 5' RACE reads and lists one entry per CDR3 protein. Among 300,000 to 400,000 distinct CDR3 sequences listed, roughly 20% were seen once. V lost 3 bases and J lost 1; bases outside the gene matches: 4. CDR1 SGDLS and CDR2 YYNGEE come from the germline V gene. The CDR3 has 15 residues. J is TRBJ1-3 and V is TRBV9; 7 bases align to TRBD1. The receptor was derived from a male donor with ankylosing spondylitis or in good health (not recorded which). The sequenced sample was blood, either unsorted or a sorted T cell fraction (not recorded which). CDR3 residues: CASSDLDRSGNTIYF. The CDR3 nucleotides are TGTGCCAGCAGCGACCTGGACAGGTCTGGAAACACCATATATTTT.